The clone carrying this TCR beta chain was observed at least ten times. RNA transcripts served as the template for amplifying TCR beta CDR3 regions. A first-round RT-PCR of the TCR CDR3 used the HTBI primer set. TCRdb re-called the multiplex PCR reads with MiXCR, one entry per CDR3 protein. The sample records 300,000 to 350,000 distinct CDR3 sequences, roughly 21% being singletons. This sample is part of a study of T cells in Graves' hyperthyroidism and ophthalmopathy. J lost 6 bases, V lost 4 bases, and 5 bases had no gene match. CDR3 length: 14 residues. The germline V gene has CDR1 SNHLY and CDR2 FYNNEI.

This sequence joins TRBV2 and TRBJ1-1; TRBD1 agrees at 10 bases. This clonotype originated in a woman between 45 and 60 years old with Graves' hyperthyroidism. The source material was blood. CDR3 loop: CASSGPGQGAEAFF. The CDR3 nucleotides are TGTGCCAGCAGTGGGCCAGGACAGGGGGCTGAAGCTTTCTTT.